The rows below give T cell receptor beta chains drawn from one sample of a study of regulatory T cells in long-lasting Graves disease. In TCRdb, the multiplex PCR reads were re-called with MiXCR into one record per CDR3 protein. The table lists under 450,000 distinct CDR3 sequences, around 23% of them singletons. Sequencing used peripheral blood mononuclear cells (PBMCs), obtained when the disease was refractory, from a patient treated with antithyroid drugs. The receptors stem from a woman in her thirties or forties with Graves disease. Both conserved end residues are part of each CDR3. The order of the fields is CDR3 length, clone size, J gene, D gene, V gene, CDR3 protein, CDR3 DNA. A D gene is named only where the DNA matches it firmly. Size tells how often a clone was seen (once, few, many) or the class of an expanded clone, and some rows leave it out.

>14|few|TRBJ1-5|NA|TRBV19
CASRHGQINQPQHF
TGTGCCAGTAGACATGGACAGATCAATCAGCCCCAGCATTTT
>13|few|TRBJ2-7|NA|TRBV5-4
CASSHQNDHEQYF
TGTGCCAGCAGCCACCAGAACGACCACGAGCAGTACTTC
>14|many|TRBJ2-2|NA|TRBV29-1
CSQPTSGDTGELFF
TGCAGTCAACCTACTTCGGGGGACACCGGGGAGCTGTTTTTT
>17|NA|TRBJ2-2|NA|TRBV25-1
CASSEFGGLSNTGELFF
TGTGCCAGCAGTGAATTTGGGGGGCTTTCGAACACCGGGGAGCTGTTTTTT
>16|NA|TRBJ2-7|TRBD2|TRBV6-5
CASSYYTGGPIYEQYF
TGTGCCAGCAGTTACTATACGGGAGGGCCCATTTACGAGCAGTACTTC
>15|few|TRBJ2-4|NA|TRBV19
CASTPGHSIFNIQYF
TGTGCCAGTACTCCCGGACACTCCATATTTAACATTCAGTACTTC
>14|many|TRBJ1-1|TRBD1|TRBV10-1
CASRSDRAPYEAFF
TGCGCCAGCAGATCCGACAGGGCGCCGTATGAAGCTTTCTTT
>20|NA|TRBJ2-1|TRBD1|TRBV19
CASSRQGDRPFSSTYNEQFF
TGTGCCAGTAGCCGTCAGGGGGACAGGCCATTTTCGTCGACCTACAATGAGCAGTTCTTC
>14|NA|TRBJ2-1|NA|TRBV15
CATREKGGRDEQFF
TGTGCCACCCGGGAAAAAGGCGGAAGAGATGAGCAGTTCTTC
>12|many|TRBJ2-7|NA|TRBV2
CASRAGAYEQYF
TGTGCCAGCCGGGCAGGGGCATACGAGCAGTACTTC
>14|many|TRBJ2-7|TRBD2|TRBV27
CASSPTSGRAVQYF
TGTGCCAGCAGTCCGACTAGCGGGAGGGCCGTGCAGTACTTC
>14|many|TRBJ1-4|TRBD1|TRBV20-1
CSASGTETNEKLFF
TGCAGTGCTAGTGGGACAGAAACTAATGAAAAACTGTTTTTT
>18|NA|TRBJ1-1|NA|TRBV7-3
CASSLRSPRGGMNTEAFF
TGTGCCAGCAGCTTACGGTCTCCCCGGGGAGGAATGAACACTGAAGCTTTCTTT
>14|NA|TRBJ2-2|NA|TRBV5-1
CASREVGATGELFF
TGCGCCAGCAGAGAGGTGGGCGCAACCGGGGAGCTGTTTTTT
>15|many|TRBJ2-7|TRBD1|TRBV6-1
CASRTGQGLAYEQYF
TGTGCCAGCAGAACGGGACAGGGCCTGGCCTACGAGCAGTACTTC
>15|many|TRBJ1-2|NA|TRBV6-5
CASSYSISDYYGYTF
TGTGCCAGCAGTTACTCGATATCGGACTACTATGGCTACACCTTC
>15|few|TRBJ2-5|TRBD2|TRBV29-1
CSVRLAGGAQETQYF
TGCAGCGTGCGGTTAGCGGGAGGCGCCCAAGAGACCCAGTACTTC
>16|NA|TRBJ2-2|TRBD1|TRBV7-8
CASSPSRGLDTGELLF
TGTGCCAGCAGCCCTAGCAGGGGGCTGGACACCGGGGAGCTGTTATTT
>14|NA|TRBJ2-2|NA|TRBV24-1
CATSDIMTAGELFF
TGTGCCACCAGTGATATAATGACAGCCGGGGAGCTGTTTTTT
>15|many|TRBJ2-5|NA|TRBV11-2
CASSPFIGAGETQYF
TGTGCCAGCAGCCCGTTCATAGGGGCTGGAGAGACCCAGTACTTC